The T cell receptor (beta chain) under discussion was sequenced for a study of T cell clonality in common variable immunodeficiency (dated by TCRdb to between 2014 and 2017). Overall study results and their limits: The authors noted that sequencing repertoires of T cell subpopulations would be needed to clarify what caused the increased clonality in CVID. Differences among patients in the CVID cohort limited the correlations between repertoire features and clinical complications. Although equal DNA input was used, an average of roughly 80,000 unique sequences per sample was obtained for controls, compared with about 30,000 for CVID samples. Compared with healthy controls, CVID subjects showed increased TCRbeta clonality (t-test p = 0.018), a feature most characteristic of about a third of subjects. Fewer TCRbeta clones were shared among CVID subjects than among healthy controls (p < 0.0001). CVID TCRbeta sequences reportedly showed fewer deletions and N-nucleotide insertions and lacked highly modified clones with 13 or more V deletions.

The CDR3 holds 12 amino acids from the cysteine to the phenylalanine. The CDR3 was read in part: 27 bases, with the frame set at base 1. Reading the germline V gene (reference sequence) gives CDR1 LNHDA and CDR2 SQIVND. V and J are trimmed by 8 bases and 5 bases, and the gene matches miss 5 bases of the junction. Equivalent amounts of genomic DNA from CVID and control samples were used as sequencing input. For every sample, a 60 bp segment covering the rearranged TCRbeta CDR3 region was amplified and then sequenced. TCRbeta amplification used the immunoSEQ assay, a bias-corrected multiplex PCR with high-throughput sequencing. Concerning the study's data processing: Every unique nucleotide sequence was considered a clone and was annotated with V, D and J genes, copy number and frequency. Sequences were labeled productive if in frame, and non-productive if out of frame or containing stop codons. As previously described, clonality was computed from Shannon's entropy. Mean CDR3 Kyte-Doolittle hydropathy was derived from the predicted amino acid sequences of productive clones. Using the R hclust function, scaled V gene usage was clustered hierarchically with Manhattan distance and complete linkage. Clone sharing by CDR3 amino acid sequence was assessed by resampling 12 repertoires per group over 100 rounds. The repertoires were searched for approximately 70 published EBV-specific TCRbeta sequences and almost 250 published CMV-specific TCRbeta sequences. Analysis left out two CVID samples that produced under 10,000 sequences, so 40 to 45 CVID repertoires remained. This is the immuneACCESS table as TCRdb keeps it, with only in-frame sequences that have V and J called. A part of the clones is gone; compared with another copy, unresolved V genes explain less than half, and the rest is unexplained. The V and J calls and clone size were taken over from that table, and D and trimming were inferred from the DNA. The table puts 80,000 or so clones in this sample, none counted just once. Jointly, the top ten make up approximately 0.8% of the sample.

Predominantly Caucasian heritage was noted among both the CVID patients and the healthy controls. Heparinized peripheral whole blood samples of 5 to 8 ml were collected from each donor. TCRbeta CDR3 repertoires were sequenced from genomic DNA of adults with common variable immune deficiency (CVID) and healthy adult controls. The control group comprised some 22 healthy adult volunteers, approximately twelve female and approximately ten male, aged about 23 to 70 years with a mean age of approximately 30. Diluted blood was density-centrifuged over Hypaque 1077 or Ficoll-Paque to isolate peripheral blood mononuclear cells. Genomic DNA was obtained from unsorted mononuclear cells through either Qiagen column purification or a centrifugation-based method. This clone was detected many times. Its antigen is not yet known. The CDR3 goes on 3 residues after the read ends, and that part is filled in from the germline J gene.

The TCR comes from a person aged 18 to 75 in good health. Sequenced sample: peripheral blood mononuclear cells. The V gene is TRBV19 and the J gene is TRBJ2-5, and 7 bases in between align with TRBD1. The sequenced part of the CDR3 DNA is TGTGCCAGTCGCCAGGGACAGGAGACC. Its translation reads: CASRQGQET. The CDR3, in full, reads CASRQGQETQYF.